The subject of this entry is one T cell receptor beta chain. This clone was found a few times. The sample holds no much larger clone one base away, and base qualities are not on file. The data stem from a study of T cells in tuberculosis (dated by TCRdb to 2016 to 2018). Notes on the research overall: In the study, CD1B tetramers and high-throughput TCR immunosequencing were combined to characterize T cells specific for the mycobacterial lipid antigen glucose monomycolate (GMM).

Thawed, overnight-rested PBMC were stained with GMM-loaded CD1B tetramer, a Live/Dead dye and anti-CD3, then sorted on a FACS Aria II. The CD1B tetramers were loaded with C32 glucose monomycolate that had been purified from Rhodococcus equi. Before cryopreservation, the PBMC used for tetramer sorting had been depleted of CD14-expressing monocytes as part of a separate study. From each donor, about 99,000 tetramer-negative cells were sorted and analyzed together with the tetramer-positive cells. GMM-loaded CD1B tetramers were used to sort antigen-specific T cells from several healthy South African adults. What the study reported, not specific to this receptor: T cells that bind the CD1B-GMM tetramer with low affinity may not have been captured by the stringent sort gate.

Because TCR-alpha and TCR-beta chains were sequenced unpaired, no information on chain pairing was available. The immunoSEQ multiplex PCR assay was used to generate TCR libraries, with TCR-beta and/or TCR-alpha/delta assays applied to each sample. The amplified TCR libraries were sequenced using the Illumina high-throughput platform. The published analysis was carried out like this. Clustering and dimensionality reduction relied on pairwise TCRdist distances among GMM-specific receptors from T cells that were either sorted ex vivo or expanded in vitro. Sequence motifs defined by gene usage and CDR3 content were checked for enrichment by comparing tetramer-positive and tetramer-negative populations. TCRdb retrieved this table from immuneACCESS and kept in-frame rearrangements only. Not all clones are present; in checked studies, unresolved V genes account for under half, and no reason is known for the remainder. Clonal size and the V and J genes are those of that table, whereas D and trimming came from the DNA. Across this sample there are about 58,000 clones, with 88% seen only once. Of the sample, around a fifth is held by the ten largest clones.

Sequencing used CD1b-GMM tetramer-negative cells sorted from PBMCs. This specimen's cell subset or site label, per the study, means: T cells not binding CD1B-GMM tetramer, sorted from same donor. This sequence originates from an adult woman with latent tuberculosis.

The CDR3 region: CASSQGYRGVYNEQFF. The base sequence is TGCGCCAGCAGCCAGGGGTACAGGGGGGTTTACAATGAGCAGTTCTTC. The chain uses TRBV4-3 and TRBJ2-1, with 8 middle bases fitting TRBD1. V lost 3 bases and J lost 4 bases, and the count of bases not matched to a germline gene is 8. According to the germline V gene, CDR1 reads LGHNA and CDR2 reads YSLEER. From the cysteine up to the phenylalanine, the CDR3 has a length of 16 residues. CDR3 DNA only is kept here, 48 bases in frame from base 1.